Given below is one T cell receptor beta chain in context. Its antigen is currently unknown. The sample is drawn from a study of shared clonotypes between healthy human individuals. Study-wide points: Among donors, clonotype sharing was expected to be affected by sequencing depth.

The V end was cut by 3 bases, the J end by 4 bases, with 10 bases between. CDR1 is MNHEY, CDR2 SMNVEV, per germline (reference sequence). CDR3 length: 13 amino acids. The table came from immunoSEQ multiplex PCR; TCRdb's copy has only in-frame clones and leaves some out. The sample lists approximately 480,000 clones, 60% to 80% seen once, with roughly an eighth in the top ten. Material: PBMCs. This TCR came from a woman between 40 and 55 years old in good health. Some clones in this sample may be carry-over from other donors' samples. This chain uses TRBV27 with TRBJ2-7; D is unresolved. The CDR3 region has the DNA TGTGCCAGCAGTTTCGACTGGAAATACGAGCAGTACTTC. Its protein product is CASSFDWKYEQYF.